The sequence of this TCR beta chain was determined in a study of neoadjuvant nivolumab and ipilimumab in lung cancer. TCRdb's table, derived via immunoSEQ multiplex PCR, lists solely in-frame clones and lacks some. Of about 8,600 clones listed, around 77% were seen once; the top ten hold approximately 3.2%. About this clone: The antigen remains unidentified.

Study-wide results and caveats: Only two of four nivolumab-treated tumors gained richness and clonality by surgery. Resected-tumor TCR richness correlated positively with pretherapy blood richness.

With V trimmed by 6 bases and J by 3 bases, 9 bases remained unmatched. The CDR3 consists of 16 residues. In germline, CDR1 is SGHNT, CDR2 YENEEA. The chain couples TRBV11-3 to TRBJ2-1; 9 nucleotides line up with TRBD2. Here the sequenced sample was tumor tissue, taken after neoadjuvant nivolumab, alone or with ipilimumab, at or shortly before surgery. This clonotype originated in an adult with non-small cell lung cancer. The CDR3: CASSPYGLANYNEQFF. The DNA for the CDR3 is TGTGCCAGCAGTCCGTACGGACTAGCGAACTACAATGAGCAGTTCTTC.